This passage covers 19 T cell receptor beta chains from one sample sequenced in a study of cytomegalovirus exposure and HLA in healthy donors (dated by TCRdb to the late 2010s). Receptor libraries were prepared by the immunoSEQ multiplex PCR assay. Drawn from immuneACCESS, this table holds only the in-frame rearrangements with V and J called that TCRdb kept. Clones are partly lost; checked studies trace under half to an unresolved V gene and leave the rest unexplained. The sample yields about 240,000 clones; approximately 87% were counted once. The ten largest clones take up 2.6% of the sample. Material for sequencing was PBMCs. These receptors were taken from a man between 18 and 35 years old in good health and CMV-seronegative.

V and J are TRBV7-2 and TRBJ2-5, with D unresolved. Germline V gene data show CDR1 as SGHTA and CDR2 as FQGNSA. Trimming took 2 bases from V and 2 from J, leaving 9 bases between them. The CDR3 runs to 14 residues. DNA of the CDR3: TGTGCCAGCAGCTTATCAGGCACACAAGAGACCCAGTACTTC. It encodes CASSLSGTQETQYF.

V gene TRBV30 combines with J gene TRBJ1-5; D call uncertain. Germline V lookup: CDR1 GTSNPN, CDR2 SVGIG (reference sequence). Between the trimmed V and J ends, which lost 2 bases and 2 bases, there was a span of 13 bases. The CDR3 loop spans 15 amino acids. CDR3 bases: TGTGCCTGGAGTCGAGGGCGGCTGGGCAATCAGCCCCAGCATTTT. Protein sequence: CAWSRGRLGNQPQHF.

The chain joins TRBV5-1 to TRBJ2-1; tentative D call: TRBD1 (5 bases). Germline V gene data show CDR1 as SGHRS and CDR2 as YFSETQ. Trimming removed 2 bases at V and 4 bases at J, with 13 bases between. CDR3 length: 15 amino acids. The CDR3 spells CASSLTGEPYNEQFF. CDR3 coding DNA: TGCGCCAGCAGCTTAACAGGAGAACCTTACAATGAGCAGTTCTTC.

DNA of the CDR3: TGCGCCAGCAGCATACAAACAGGGGGGAACACTGAAGCTTTCTTT. This encodes CASSIQTGGNTEAFF. The V call is TRBV5-1, the J call TRBJ1-1; TRBD1 agrees at 8 bases. Germline lookup yields CDR1 SGHRS and CDR2 YFSETQ. The V gene end was trimmed by 4 bases and the J gene end by 1 base; junction bases not matched to a gene: 6. CDR3 length equals 15 residues.

V gene TRBV28 combines with J gene TRBJ2-5; maybe TRBD2 (7 bases). The germline V and J ends were trimmed by 3 bases and 3 bases, with 20 bases remaining between them. Per the germline V gene, CDR1 is MDHEN and CDR2 is SYDVKM. The CDR3 is made up of 17 amino acids. CDR3 nucleotide sequence: TGTGCCAGCAGTTTTGTTTATTTGGGGGGGCGCAAAGAGACCCAGTACTTC. It encodes CASSFVYLGGRKETQYF.

The chain recombines TRBV28 with TRBJ1-3; weak D call: TRBD1 (5 bases). The CDR3 is 13 residues long. Germline V lookup: CDR1 MDHEN, CDR2 SYDVKM. With 10 bases removed from V and 1 base from J, the gap between germline ends came to 11 bases. This CDR3 is CAITRVSGNTIYF. As DNA, the CDR3 is TGTGCCATTACCAGGGTTTCTGGAAACACCATATATTTT. Based on the CDR3 plus reference TRBV28 and TRBJ1-3, the full variable domain is DVKVTQSSRYLVKRTGEKVFLECVQDMDHENMFWYRQDPGLGLRLIYFSYDVKMKEKGDIPEGYSVSREKKERFSLILESASTNQTSMYLCAITRVSGNTIYFGEGSWLTVV.

The chain's CDR3 is CASRPTGTSTDTQYF. CDR3 DNA sequence: TGTGCCAGCAGACCAACCGGGACTAGCACAGATACGCAGTATTTT. This chain uses TRBV9 with TRBJ2-3, with D perhaps matching TRBD2 (6 bases). Germline lookup yields CDR1 SGDLS and CDR2 YYNGEE. V shed 5 bases and J shed 0 bases, with 13 bases lying between them. This CDR3 is 15 amino acids long. Looking up the rest from reference TRBV9 and TRBJ2-3 gives the full variable domain: DSGVTQTPKHLITATGQRVTLRCSPRSGDLSVYWYQQSLDQGLQFLIQYYNGEERAKGNILERFSAQQFPDLHSELNLSSLELGDSALYFCASRPTGTSTDTQYFGPGTRLTVL.

This clone was observed a few times. The chain has TRBV7-2 and TRBJ2-1, with 13 bases aligning to TRBD2. The V gene end was trimmed by 11 bases and the J gene end by 4 bases; junction bases not matched to a gene: 5. The V gene's germline CDR1 is SGHTA and CDR2 FQGNSA. There are 14 residues in the CDR3. In DNA, the CDR3 is TGTGCCGGGGGGACTAGCGGGGTGTACAATGAGCAGTTCTTC. This translates into CAGGTSGVYNEQFF. The whole variable domain, filled in from reference TRBV7-2 and TRBJ2-1, reads GAGVSQSPSNKVTEKGKDVELRCDPISGHTALYWYRQSLGQGLEFLIYFQGNSAPDKSGLPSDRFSAERTGGSVSTLTIQRTQQEDSAVYLCAGGTSGVYNEQFFGPGTRLTVL.

The V and J genes are TRBV10-3 and TRBJ2-1; D is undetermined. The CDR3 runs to 14 residues. Germline V CDR1 and CDR2: ENHRY, SYGVKD. The V and J ends lost 2 bases and 1 base respectively, with 6 bases between them. The DNA for the CDR3 is TGTGCCATCAGTGAGGGAGTTTCCTACAATGAGCAGTTCTTC. Its protein product is CAISEGVSYNEQFF.

V is TRBV19 and J is TRBJ2-2, with TRBD1 identical over 7 bases. Per germline, CDR1 LNHDA and CDR2 SQIVND (reference sequence). The CDR3 extends over 13 amino acids. V dropped 5 bases and J dropped 8; count of bases not matched to a gene: 5. The CDR3 here is CASSVQGRGELFF. CDR3 bases: TGTGCCAGTAGTGTACAGGGGCGAGGGGAGCTGTTTTTT.

This chain links TRBV19 with TRBJ1-2, with 10 bases identical to TRBD1. The CDR3 consists of 14 residues. Trimming removed 4 bases from V and 7 bases from J; junction bases left unmatched: 6. The germline V gene encodes CDR1 LNHDA and CDR2 SQIVND (reference sequence). The CDR3 loop is CASSTTGQGSGYTF. The CDR3 coding sequence is TGTGCCAGTAGTACGACGGGACAGGGGTCTGGCTACACCTTC. Drawing the rest from reference TRBV19 and TRBJ1-2, the complete variable domain is DGGITQSPKYLFRKEGQNVTLSCEQNLNHDAMYWYRQDPGQGLRLIYYSQIVNDFQKGDIAEGYSVSREKKESFPLTVTSAQKNPTAFYLCASSTTGQGSGYTFGSGTRLTVV.

The CDR3 DNA is TGTGCCAGCTCACCGCAGCAGGGCGAAAAACTGTTTTTT. Its translation is CASSPQQGEKLFF. The chain is built from TRBV18 and TRBJ1-4; D is perhaps TRBD1 (5 bases). Germline CDR1 KGHSH, CDR2 LQKENI. This CDR3 region has 13 residues. Trimming stripped 3 bases from V and 8 bases from J, with 10 bases between.

The genes are TRBV2 and TRBJ2-2; TRBD2 might be the D (7 bases). Per germline, CDR1 SNHLY and CDR2 FYNNEI. The V end lost 10 bases, the J end lost 6 bases, and 12 bases lay between the germline ends. This CDR3 is 12 amino acids long. The CDR3 spells CATGRGPGELFF. CDR3 sequence (DNA): TGTGCCACAGGGCGGGGGCCCGGGGAGCTGTTTTTT. Full variable domain (missing parts from reference TRBV2 and TRBJ2-2): EPEVTQTPSHQVTQMGQEVILRCVPISNHLYFYWYRQILGQKVEFLVSFYNNEISEKSEIFDDQFSVERPDGSNFTLKIRSTKLEDSAMYFCATGRGPGELFFGEGSRLTVL.

The chain combines TRBV10-1 with TRBJ1-1; 9 bases are a match to TRBD1. Germline V lookup: CDR1 WNHNN, CDR2 SYGVQD (reference sequence). The V and J ends lost 8 bases and 0 bases, in that order; junction bases with no gene match: 4. This CDR3 has 14 residues. The DNA of the CDR3 is TGCGCCAGCCCGGACAGGGGCTTGAACACTGAAGCTTTCTTT. Encoded protein: CASPDRGLNTEAFF.

The rearrangement links TRBV5-1 to TRBJ2-7; 7 positions match TRBD2. The V and J ends lost 4 bases and 2 bases, in that order; junction bases with no gene match: 9. CDR3 size: 15 residues. Germline CDR1 is SGHRS and CDR2 is YFSETQ. The CDR3 is CASSTGLVEPYEQYF. The CDR3, as DNA: TGCGCCAGCAGCACTGGACTAGTGGAACCCTACGAGCAGTACTTC. The variable domain in full, with the rest retrieved from reference TRBV5-1 and TRBJ2-7, is KAGVTQTPRYLIKTRGQQVTLSCSPISGHRSVSWYQQTPGQGLQFLFEYFSETQRNKGNFPGRFSGRQFSNSRSEMNVSTLELGDSALYLCASSTGLVEPYEQYFGPGTRLTVT.

The chain combines TRBV27 with TRBJ1-5; D remains unclear. This CDR3 has 15 residues. The germline gives CDR1 MNHEY, CDR2 SMNVEV (reference sequence). The V end lost 6 bases, the J end lost 5 bases, and 17 bases lay between the germline ends. CDR3 loop: CASRSAEYFDQPQHF. The CDR3 nucleotides read TGTGCCAGCAGGAGCGCGGAGTATTTCGATCAGCCCCAGCATTTT.

This clone appeared once. This chain links TRBV29-1 with TRBJ1-2; 9 bases agree with TRBD1. The germline CDR1 and CDR2 sequences are SQVTM and ANQGSEA. Germline trimming cut 0 bases from V and 5 bases from J; bases unmatched to any gene: 1. The CDR3 spans 13 residues. The CDR3 loop is CSVEEGQGYGYTF. DNA for the CDR3: TGCAGCGTTGAAGAGGGACAGGGATATGGCTACACCTTC.

The rearrangement uses TRBV28 and TRBJ2-7, with 14 bases aligning to TRBD2. The CDR3 extends over 14 amino acids. CDR1 and CDR2 from the germline V gene are MDHEN and SYDVKM. J gave up 5 bases and V 3 bases, and 0 bases lay outside the gene matches. CDR3 loop: CASSLGLAGDEQYF. The CDR3 region has the DNA TGTGCCAGCAGTTTGGGACTAGCGGGAGACGAGCAGTACTTC.

CDR3 loop: CASSPDRESGYTF. The CDR3 DNA reads as TGTGCCAGCAGCCCCGACAGGGAATCTGGCTACACCTTC. The rearrangement uses TRBV7-2 and TRBJ1-2; 7 nucleotides line up with TRBD1. Per germline, CDR1 SGHTA and CDR2 FQGNSA. J was trimmed by 7 bases and V by 5 bases; bases with no gene match: 7. This CDR3 region has 13 residues. Looking up the rest from reference TRBV7-2 and TRBJ1-2 gives the full variable domain: GAGVSQSPSNKVTEKGKDVELRCDPISGHTALYWYRQSLGQGLEFLIYFQGNSAPDKSGLPSDRFSAERTGGSVSTLTIQRTQQEDSAVYLCASSPDRESGYTFGSGTRLTVV.